The rows below give T cell receptor beta chains drawn from one sample of a study of T-cell reconstitution after alpha-beta-depleted transplantation in children. TCRdb redid the calling of the PCR reads with MiXCR, one entry per CDR3 protein. Among approximately 430,000 distinct CDR3 sequences listed, about a sixth were seen once. This specimen consisted of PBMCs, mostly from graft donor cells, obtained 360 days after TCRalphabeta/CD19-depleted stem cell transplant. These receptors came from a boy in the first two years of life who had a stem cell transplant for Wiskott-Aldrich syndrome, so the T cells may come from the graft donor. CDR3s include the opening cysteine and the closing phenylalanine or tryptophan. The D gene is left open where the match is weak. A clone size is listed for some rows: how often the clone was seen (once, few, many), or a class if it is expanded.

abundance	d_gene	v_gene	j_gene	CDR3nt	CDR3aa
.	.	TRBV28	TRBJ2-2	TGTGCCAGCAGTTTCCCGAAACAGGGATTTTTCTTCACCGGGGAGCTGTTTTTT	CASSFPKQGFFFTGELFF
few	.	TRBV7-9	TRBJ2-7	TGTGCCAGCAGCACGGTACAGAGGAGTTCCTACGAGCAGTACTTC	CASSTVQRSSYEQYF
.	.	TRBV4-3	TRBJ1-4	TGCGCCAGCAGCCAAGAGGCAGGGACTAATGAAAAACTGTTTTTT	CASSQEAGTNEKLFF
few	.	TRBV5-1	TRBJ1-1	TGCGCCAGCAGCTTGCCTGGGACCACTGAAGCTTTCTTT	CASSLPGTTEAFF
.	.	TRBV7-9	TRBJ2-2	TGTGCCAGCACCCTAAAGGGGACCGGGGAGCTGTTTTTT	CASTLKGTGELFF
few	TRBD1	TRBV10-3	TRBJ2-5	TGTGCCATCAGTATTCAGGGGGAAGAGACCCAGTACTTC	CAISIQGEETQYF
few	.	TRBV27	TRBJ2-1	TGTGCCAGCAGTTTACCCTCCGGGAGCCCCAACAATGAGCAGTTCTTC	CASSLPSGSPNNEQFF
many	.	TRBV6-2/TRBV6-3	TRBJ2-4	TGTGCCAGCAGTCCAGAGATAGCCAAAAACATTCAGTACTTC	CASSPEIAKNIQYF
.	.	TRBV4-1	TRBJ2-5	TGCGCCAGCAGCCAAGATAGGGCAGTCCTTCGTGAGACCCAGTACTTC	CASSQDRAVLRETQYF
.	.	TRBV7-6	TRBJ2-2	TGTGCCAGCAGCTTAAACACAGCTAACACCGGGGAGCTGTTTTTT	CASSLNTANTGELFF
.	.	TRBV28	TRBJ1-2	TGTGCCAGCAGTCTTCAGTTCCCCAACTATGGCTACACCTTC	CASSLQFPNYGYTF
few	.	TRBV10-3	TRBJ2-7	TGTGCCATCAGTGATGGGCTAGTGGGGAACTACGAGCAGTACTTC	CAISDGLVGNYEQYF
few	.	TRBV5-1	TRBJ1-2	TGCGCCAGCAGCTTGGATCCCCGGGATGGCTACACCTTC	CASSLDPRDGYTF
few	.	TRBV7-9	TRBJ2-1	TGTGCCAGCAGCTCCACTACGGAGAGCTCCTACAATGAGCAGTTCTTC	CASSSTTESSYNEQFF
few	TRBD1	TRBV5-1	TRBJ2-3	TGCGCCAGCAGCTTGGCTCCGGGGTCGCGACAGGGCTACACAGATACGCAGTATTTT	CASSLAPGSRQGYTDTQYF
few	.	TRBV6-1	TRBJ1-1	TGTGCCAGCAGTGAAGCTGTGGGAGCTCCGAACACTGAAGCTTTCTTT	CASSEAVGAPNTEAFF
few	.	TRBV28	TRBJ2-7	TGTGCCAGCAGTTTAATACAGGGACTTACCCCAACCTACTACGAGCAGTACTTC	CASSLIQGLTPTYYEQYF
few	.	TRBV2	TRBJ2-7	TGTGCCAGCAGTGAGACGGGCCTCTACGAGCAGTACTTC	CASSETGLYEQYF
.	.	TRBV5-6	TRBJ2-2	TGTGCCAGCAGCTTCCCGGGACGGACTAACACCGGGGAGCTGTTTTTT	CASSFPGRTNTGELFF
few	.	TRBV11-1	TRBJ1-4	TGTGCCAGCAGCTTAGCGATCAGGTTCCCAACAACTAATGAAAAACTGTTTTTT	CASSLAIRFPTTNEKLFF